Listed here are 8 T cell receptor beta chains from one sample, sequenced in a study of cytomegalovirus exposure and HLA in healthy donors. The PCR ran on 60 Vbeta and 13 Jbeta primers. This table comes from immunoSEQ multiplex PCR, and its TCRdb copy is limited to in-frame clones, with some not included. This table has 150,000 to 190,000 clones, more than 75% appearing once. The sequencing sample was made of PBMCs. The receptor source for this set is a young woman in good health and CMV-seronegative.

The V call is TRBV11-3, the J call TRBJ1-2, with TRBD1 identical over 8 bases. Trimming took 2 bases from V and 5 from J; bases not matched to a gene: 10. CDR1 is SGHNT, CDR2 YENEEA, per germline. This CDR3 is 16 amino acids long. This CDR3 is CASSLCPATGEYGYTF. CDR3 coding DNA: TGTGCCAGCAGCTTATGTCCCGCGACAGGGGAATATGGCTACACCTTC.

This chain links TRBV9 with TRBJ2-3; 10 bases match TRBD2. With V trimmed by 3 bases and J by 3 bases, 7 bases remained unmatched. Germline values: CDR1 SGDLS, CDR2 YYNGEE. The CDR3 length is 16 residues. This CDR3 is CASSGAGAGGTDTQYF. The DNA of the CDR3 is TGTGCCAGCAGCGGTGCGGGAGCGGGAGGGACAGATACGCAGTATTTT.

CDR3 amino acids: CASSIAGGANTEAFF. For the CDR3, the DNA is TGTGCCAGTAGTATAGCTGGGGGGGCCAACACTGAAGCTTTCTTT. The rearrangement joins TRBV19 to TRBJ1-1; tentatively, D is TRBD1 (6 bases). The CDR3 runs to 15 residues. Per the germline V gene, CDR1 is LNHDA and CDR2 is SQIVND (reference sequence). The V end was cut by 1 base, the J end by 2 bases, with 11 bases between.

The chain recombines TRBV4-1 with TRBJ1-3, with 8 bases matching TRBD1. This CDR3 has 15 residues. Germline-derived CDR1 and CDR2 are MGHRA and YSYEKL. The J segment lost 7 bases and the V segment lost 2 bases, leaving 7 bases of the junction unmatched. In nucleotides, the CDR3 is TGCGCCAGCAGCCAATGGGGACAGGACGGGAACACCATATATTTT. Translated, it gives CASSQWGQDGNTIYF.

The CDR3 loop reads CASTEGTILPVNTEAFF. In DNA, the CDR3 is TGTGCCAGCACGGAGGGGACTATCCTGCCGGTGAACACTGAAGCTTTCTTT. V is TRBV7-9 and J is TRBJ1-1; the D gene is possibly TRBD1 (5 bases). The CDR3 runs to 17 residues. V shed 7 bases and J shed 0 bases, with 21 bases lying between them. Per the germline V gene, CDR1 is SEHNR and CDR2 is FQNEAQ (reference sequence).

This clone has more than one count but fewer than ten. This chain uses TRBV15 with TRBJ1-5, with TRBD1 identical over 7 bases. Trimming at V came to 5 bases and at J to 6 bases, leaving 7 bases not matched to a gene. The CDR3 spans 14 residues. Germline V gene data show CDR1 as LNHNV and CDR2 as YYDKDF (reference sequence). For the CDR3, the DNA is TGTGCCACCAGCGGTGACAGGGTCCGTCAGCCCCAGCATTTT. This codes for CATSGDRVRQPQHF.

The J gene is TRBJ1-1, the V gene TRBV28; D unresolved. Germline V gene lookup returns CDR1 MDHEN and CDR2 SYDVKM. The germline V and J ends were trimmed by 2 bases and 9 bases, with 7 bases remaining between them. The CDR3 consists of 11 residues. The CDR3 reads CASSLRGQAFF. Written as DNA, the CDR3 is TGTGCCAGCAGTTTACGAGGGCAAGCTTTCTTT.

The gene calls are TRBV6-6 and TRBJ1-3, with 7 bases identical to TRBD1. J was trimmed by 4 bases and V by 4 bases; bases with no gene match: 10. Germline loops: CDR1 MNHNY, CDR2 SVGAGI (reference sequence). This CDR3 comprises 16 residues. The CDR3 protein is CASSSADRAQGNTIYF. The CDR3 DNA reads as TGTGCCAGCAGTTCCGCAGACAGGGCACAAGGAAACACCATATATTTT.